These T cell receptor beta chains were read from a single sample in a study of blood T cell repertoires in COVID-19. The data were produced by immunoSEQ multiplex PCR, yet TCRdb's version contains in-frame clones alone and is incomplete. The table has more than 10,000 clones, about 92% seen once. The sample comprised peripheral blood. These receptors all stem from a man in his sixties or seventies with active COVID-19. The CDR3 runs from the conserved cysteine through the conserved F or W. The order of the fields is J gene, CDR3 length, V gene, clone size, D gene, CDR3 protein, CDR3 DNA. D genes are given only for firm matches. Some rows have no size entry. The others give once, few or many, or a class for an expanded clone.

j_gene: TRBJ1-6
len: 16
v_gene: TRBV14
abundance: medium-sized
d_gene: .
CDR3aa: CASSPRARTYNSPLHF
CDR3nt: TGTGCCAGCAGCCCGCGGGCCCGCACCTATAATTCACCCCTCCACTTT

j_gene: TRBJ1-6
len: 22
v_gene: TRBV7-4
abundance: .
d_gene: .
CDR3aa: CASSLATEVDSGFEKDNSPLHF
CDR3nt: TGTGCCAGCAGCTTAGCGACGGAGGTCGACAGCGGGTTCGAAAAAGATAATTCACCCCTCCACTTT

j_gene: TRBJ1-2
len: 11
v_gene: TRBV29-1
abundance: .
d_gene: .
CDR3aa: CSVDRAFGYTF
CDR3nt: TGCAGCGTTGACAGGGCCTTTGGCTACACCTTC

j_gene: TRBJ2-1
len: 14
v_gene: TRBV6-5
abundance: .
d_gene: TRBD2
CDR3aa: CASSLAGEVSGQFF
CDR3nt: TGTGCCAGCAGTCTAGCGGGAGAAGTATCGGGGCAGTTCTTC

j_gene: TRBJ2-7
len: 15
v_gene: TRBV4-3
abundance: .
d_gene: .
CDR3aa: CASSQGAADSYEQYF
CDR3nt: TGCGCCAGCAGCCAAGGGGCCGCCGACTCCTACGAGCAGTACTTC

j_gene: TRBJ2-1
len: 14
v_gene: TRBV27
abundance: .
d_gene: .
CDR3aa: CASSLDPAYNEQFF
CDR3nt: TGTGCCAGCAGTTTAGATCCAGCGTACAATGAGCAGTTCTTC

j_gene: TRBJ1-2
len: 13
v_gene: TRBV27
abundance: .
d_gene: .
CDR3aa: CASSLRGLRGYTF
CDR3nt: TGTGCCAGCAGTTTGCGGGGGCTTCGAGGCTACACCTTC

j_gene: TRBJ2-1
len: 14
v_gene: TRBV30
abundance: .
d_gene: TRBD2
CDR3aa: CAWSPTSGVRWQFF
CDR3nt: TGTGCCTGGAGTCCAACTAGCGGGGTCCGTTGGCAGTTCTTC

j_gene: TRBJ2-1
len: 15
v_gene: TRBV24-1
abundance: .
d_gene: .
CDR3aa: CATSDTRQVVNEQFF
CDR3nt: TGTGCCACCAGTGATACCCGCCAGGTGGTTAATGAGCAGTTCTTC

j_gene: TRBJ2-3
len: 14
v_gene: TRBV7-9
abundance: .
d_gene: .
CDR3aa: CASSLQGSTDTQYF
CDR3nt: TGTGCCAGCAGCTTACAGGGGTCAACAGATACGCAGTATTTT

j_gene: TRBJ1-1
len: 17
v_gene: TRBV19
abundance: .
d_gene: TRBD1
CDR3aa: CASSHRQGARMRTEAFF
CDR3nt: TGTGCCAGTAGTCACCGACAGGGGGCCCGAATGAGGACTGAAGCTTTCTTT

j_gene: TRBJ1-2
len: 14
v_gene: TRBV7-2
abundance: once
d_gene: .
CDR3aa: CASSLGRGSLGYTF
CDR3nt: TGTGCCAGCAGCTTAGGGCGGGGGAGTCTCGGCTACACCTTC

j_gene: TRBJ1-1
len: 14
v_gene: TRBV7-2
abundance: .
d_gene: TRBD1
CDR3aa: CASSLTGGVSEAFF
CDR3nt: TGTGCCAGCAGCTTAACAGGGGGCGTTTCTGAAGCTTTCTTT

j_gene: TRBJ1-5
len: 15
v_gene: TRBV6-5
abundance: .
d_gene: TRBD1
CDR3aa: CASSYRQGAIQPQHF
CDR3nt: TGTGCCAGCAGTTACCGACAGGGGGCGATCCAGCCCCAGCATTTT

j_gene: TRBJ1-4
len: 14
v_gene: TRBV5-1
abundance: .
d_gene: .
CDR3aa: CASSPDSSNEKLFF
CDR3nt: TGCGCCAGCAGCCCCGACAGCTCTAATGAAAAACTGTTTTTT

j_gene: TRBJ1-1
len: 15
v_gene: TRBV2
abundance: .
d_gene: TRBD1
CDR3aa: CASSEWTGSDTEAFF
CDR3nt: TGTGCCAGCAGTGAATGGACAGGGAGCGACACTGAAGCTTTCTTT

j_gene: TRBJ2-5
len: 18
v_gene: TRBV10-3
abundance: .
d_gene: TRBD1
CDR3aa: CAISESRRTGPFGETQYF
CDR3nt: TGTGCCATCAGTGAGTCAAGGCGGACAGGGCCCTTCGGTGAGACCCAGTACTTC

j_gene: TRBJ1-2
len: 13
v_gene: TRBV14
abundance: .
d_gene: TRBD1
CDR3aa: CASSQGQNYGYTF
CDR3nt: TGTGCCAGCAGCCAGGGACAGAACTATGGCTACACCTTC

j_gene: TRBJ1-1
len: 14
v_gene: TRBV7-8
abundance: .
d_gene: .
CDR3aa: CASTQTDLNTEAFF
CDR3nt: TGTGCCAGCACCCAGACAGATCTAAACACTGAAGCTTTCTTT

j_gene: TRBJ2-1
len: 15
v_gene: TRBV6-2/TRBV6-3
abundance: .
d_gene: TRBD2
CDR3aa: CASSPWGLETNEQFF
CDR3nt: TGTGCCAGCAGCCCATGGGGACTAGAAACCAATGAGCAGTTCTTC

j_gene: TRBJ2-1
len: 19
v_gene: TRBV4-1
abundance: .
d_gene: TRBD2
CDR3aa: CASSLRLAGSRSSYNEQFF
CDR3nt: TGCGCCAGCAGCCTCAGACTAGCGGGGTCCCGTAGCTCCTACAATGAGCAGTTCTTC

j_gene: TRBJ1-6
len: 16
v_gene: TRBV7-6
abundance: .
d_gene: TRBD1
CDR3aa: CASSRRPGQGGSPLHF
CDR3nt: TGTGCCAGCAGCCGGAGGCCCGGACAGGGAGGTTCACCCCTCCACTTT

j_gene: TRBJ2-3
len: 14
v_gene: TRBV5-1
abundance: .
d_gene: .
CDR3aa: CASSLERSTDTQYF
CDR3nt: TGCGCCAGCAGCTTGGAGAGAAGCACAGATACGCAGTATTTT

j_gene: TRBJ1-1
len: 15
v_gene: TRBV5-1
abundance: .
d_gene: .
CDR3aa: CASSLMGTMNTEAFF
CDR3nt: TGCGCCAGCAGCTTGATGGGGACAATGAACACTGAAGCTTTCTTT

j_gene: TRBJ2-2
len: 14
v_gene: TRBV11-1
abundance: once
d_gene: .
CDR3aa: CASSYLRGTGELFF
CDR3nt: TGTGCCAGCAGCTACCTCAGGGGAACCGGGGAGCTGTTTTTT

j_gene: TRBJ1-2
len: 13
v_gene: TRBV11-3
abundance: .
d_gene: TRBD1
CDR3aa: CASSWGTDYGYTF
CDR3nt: TGTGCCAGCAGCTGGGGGACAGACTATGGCTACACCTTC

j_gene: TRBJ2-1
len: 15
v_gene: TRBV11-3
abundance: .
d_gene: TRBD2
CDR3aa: CASSLGDSGSSEQFF
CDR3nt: TGTGCCAGCAGCTTAGGGGATAGCGGGAGCAGTGAGCAGTTCTTC

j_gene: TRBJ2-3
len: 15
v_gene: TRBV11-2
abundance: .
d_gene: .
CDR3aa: CASSLDPGVTALWYF
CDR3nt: TGTGCCAGCAGCTTAGATCCGGGGGTAACGGCCCTATGGTATTTT

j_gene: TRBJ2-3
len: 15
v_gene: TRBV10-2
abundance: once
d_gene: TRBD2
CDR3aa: CASTGGRAVTDTQYF
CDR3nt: TGCGCCAGCACCGGCGGGAGGGCCGTCACAGATACGCAGTATTTT

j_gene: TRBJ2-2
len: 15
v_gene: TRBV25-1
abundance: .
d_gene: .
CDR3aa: CASSEYGQNTGELFF
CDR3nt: TGTGCCAGCAGTGAATACGGACAGAACACCGGGGAGCTGTTTTTT

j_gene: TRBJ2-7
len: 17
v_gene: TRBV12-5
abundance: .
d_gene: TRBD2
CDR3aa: CASGSSPGRLNSYEQYF
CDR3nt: TGTGCTAGTGGTTCCTCCCCCGGGAGGCTGAACTCCTACGAGCAGTACTTC

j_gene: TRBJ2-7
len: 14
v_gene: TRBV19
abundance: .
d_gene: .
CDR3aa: CASSRSPGVGEQYF
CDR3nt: TGTGCCAGTAGTAGGTCACCAGGGGTTGGCGAGCAGTACTTC

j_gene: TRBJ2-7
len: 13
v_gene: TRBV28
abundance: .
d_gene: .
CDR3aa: CASRSGQAYEQYF
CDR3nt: TGTGCCAGCAGATCGGGACAAGCCTACGAGCAGTACTTC

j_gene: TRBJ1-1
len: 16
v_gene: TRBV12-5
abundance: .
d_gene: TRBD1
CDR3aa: CASGLTADRVGTEAFF
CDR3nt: TGTGCTAGTGGTTTGACCGCCGACAGGGTGGGCACTGAAGCTTTCTTT

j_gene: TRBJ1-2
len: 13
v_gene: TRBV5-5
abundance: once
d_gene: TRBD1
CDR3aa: CASSQGQGNGYTF
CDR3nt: TGTGCCAGCAGCCAGGGACAGGGGAACGGCTACACCTTC

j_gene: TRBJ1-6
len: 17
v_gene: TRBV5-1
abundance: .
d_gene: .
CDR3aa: CASSPSGGTRSDSPLHF
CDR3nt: TGCGCCAGCAGCCCCTCGGGGGGGACGAGGTCGGATTCACCCCTCCACTTT

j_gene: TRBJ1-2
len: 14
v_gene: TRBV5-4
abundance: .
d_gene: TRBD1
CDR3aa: CASSSPRDRDGYTF
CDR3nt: TGTGCCAGCAGCTCTCCCCGGGACAGGGATGGCTACACCTTC

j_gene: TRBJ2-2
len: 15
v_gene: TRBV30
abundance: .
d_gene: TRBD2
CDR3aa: CAWSVGLAGPGELFF
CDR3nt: TGTGCCTGGAGTGTCGGCCTAGCGGGGCCCGGGGAGCTGTTTTTT

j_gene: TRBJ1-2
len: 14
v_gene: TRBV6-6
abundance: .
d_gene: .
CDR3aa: CASSYAQGNYGYTF
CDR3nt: TGTGCCAGCAGTTACGCCCAGGGTAACTATGGCTACACCTTC

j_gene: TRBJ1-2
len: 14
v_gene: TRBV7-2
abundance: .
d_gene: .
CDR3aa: CASSLQGRTYGYTF
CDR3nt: TGTGCCAGCAGCTTACAGGGGCGGACATATGGCTACACCTTC

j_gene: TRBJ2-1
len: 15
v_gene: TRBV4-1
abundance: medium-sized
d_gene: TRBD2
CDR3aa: CASRPGLAGNNEQFF
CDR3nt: TGCGCCAGCAGGCCGGGACTAGCGGGCAACAATGAGCAGTTCTTC

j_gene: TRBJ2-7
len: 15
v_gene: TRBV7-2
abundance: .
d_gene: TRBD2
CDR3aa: CASSRGRGRAREQYF
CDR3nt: TGTGCCAGCAGCCGCGGGAGGGGTAGGGCGCGGGAGCAGTACTTC

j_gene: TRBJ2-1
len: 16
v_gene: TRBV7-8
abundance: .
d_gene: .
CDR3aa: CASSWNGGRGRNEQFF
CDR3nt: TGTGCCAGCAGCTGGAACGGAGGCCGGGGGAGGAATGAGCAGTTCTTC

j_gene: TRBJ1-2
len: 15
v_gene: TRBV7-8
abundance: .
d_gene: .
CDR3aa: CASSLAVLHFSGYTF
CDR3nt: TGTGCCAGCAGCTTAGCCGTACTACACTTCTCTGGCTACACCTTC

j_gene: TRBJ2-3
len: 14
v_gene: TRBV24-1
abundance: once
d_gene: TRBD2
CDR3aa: CATSGPSGSITQYF
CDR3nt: TGTGCCACCAGTGGTCCTAGCGGGAGCATTACGCAGTATTTT